One and the same sample provided the 13 T cell receptor beta chains below, sequenced in a study of T cell repertoires in cytomegalovirus infection (dated by TCRdb to between 2018 and 2021). For these TCRs, the target antigens are not known. Sequencer: Illumina HiSeq 1500. TCRdb passed the public sequencing reads through fastp at Q25 and MiXCR, retaining productive beta sequences. Entries that share a CDR3 protein sequence are merged under the most common genes and DNA. This sample lists around 430,000 distinct CDR3 sequences; about two fifths were detected once. Together, the top ten hold around two fifths of the sample. The treatment or condition label for this specimen denotes: in vitro stimulation with specific CMV peptide epitopes to enrich CMV-specific T cells. Source: cultured PBMCs, taken from culture after CMV antigen stimulation. The receptors here all came from a human donor in good health (CMV status not recorded). Some clones in this sample may be carry-over from other donors' samples.

This rearrangement joins TRBV6-1 to TRBJ2-7, with D maybe TRBD2 (6 bases). The CDR3 is 13 residues long. The germline V and J ends were trimmed by 6 bases and 3 bases, with 12 bases remaining between them. Germline assignment: CDR1 MNHNS and CDR2 SASEGT. The CDR3 sequence is CASRRDLNYEQYF. In DNA, the CDR3 is TGTGCCAGCAGACGGGACTTAAACTACGAGCAGTACTTC.

A few counts support this clonotype. This chain connects TRBV7-9 to TRBJ1-1; a possible D gene is TRBD1 (5 bases). Germline V gives CDR1 SEHNR, CDR2 FQNEAQ (reference sequence). Trimming pared 5 bases from V and 2 bases from J, leaving 12 bases between. CDR3 length: 14 amino acids. The DNA of the CDR3 is TGTGCCAGCAGCCCCCCGACAGATAACACTGAAGCTTTCTTT. It translates to CASSPPTDNTEAFF.

A few counts support this clonotype. The chain combines TRBV11-2 with TRBJ2-1; possibly TRBD2 for D (6 bases). V lost 4 bases and J 9 bases, leaving 10 bases between the germline ends. CDR1 is SGHAT and CDR2 is FQNNGV in the germline V gene. The CDR3 totals 12 residues. This chain's CDR3 is CASSSEGGEQFF. Written as DNA, the CDR3 is TGTGCCAGCAGCTCAGAGGGAGGTGAGCAGTTCTTC.

This clonotype has a handful of counts. This CDR3 reads CASSLPGTTNTEAFF. As DNA, the CDR3 is TGTGCCAGCAGCTTACCTGGGACAACGAACACTGAAGCTTTCTTT. The chain is built from TRBV7-9 and TRBJ1-1; D might be TRBD1 (6 bases). This CDR3 region has 15 residues. Per the germline V gene, CDR1 is SEHNR and CDR2 is FQNEAQ (reference sequence). V was cut by 2 bases and J by 1 base, with 11 bases left in between. The full variable domain, with the rest looked up from reference TRBV7-9 and TRBJ1-1, is DTGVSQNPRHKITKRGQNVTFRCDPISEHNRLYWYRQTLGQGPEFLTYFQNEAQLEKSRLLSDRFSAERPKGSFSTLEIQRTEQGDSAMYLCASSLPGTTNTEAFFGQGTRLTVV.

This clonotype was recorded a few times. J is TRBJ1-2 and V is TRBV14, with 8 bases identical to TRBD1. Germline values: CDR1 SGHDN, CDR2 FVKESK. The CDR3 runs 14 residues. V was clipped by 3 bases and J by 4 bases; unmatched bases: 4. CDR3 nucleotide sequence: TGTGCCAGCAGCCATGCGGGACAGGTCTATGGCTACACCTTC. Protein product: CASSHAGQVYGYTF.

A few counts support this clonotype. The chain links TRBV6-2 or TRBV6-3 to TRBJ2-1; possible D gene TRBD2, 6 bases. V lost 5 bases and J 7 bases, leaving 15 bases between the germline ends. This CDR3 is built from 14 residues. Germline CDR1 MNHEY, CDR2 SVGEGT. For the CDR3, the DNA is TGTGCCAGCAGTCAAACCCTAGGAGGGAATGAGCAGTTCTTC. This translates into CASSQTLGGNEQFF.

This clonotype was seen more than once but under ten times. This chain joins TRBV6-1 and TRBJ2-3, with 8 bases fitting TRBD2. In germline, CDR1 is MNHNS, CDR2 SASEGT. CDR3 length equals 16 residues. V shed 6 bases and J 0 bases; nucleotides not matched to a gene: 8. The CDR3 loop is CASSLSGVTSTDTQYF. CDR3 coding DNA: TGTGCCAGCAGCCTTAGCGGGGTTACTAGCACAGATACGCAGTATTTT.

By share of the sample, this clonotype is large (0.1 to 1%). This chain's CDR3 is CASSFYSTGELFF. The CDR3 coding sequence is TGTGCCAGCAGCTTTTATAGCACCGGGGAGCTGTTTTTT. The gene calls are TRBV7-9 and TRBJ2-2; D unresolved. The V gene lost 3 bases and the J gene lost 4 bases, with 6 bases spanning the gap. Germline V gene sequence: CDR1 SEHNR, CDR2 FQNEAQ (reference sequence). This CDR3 contains 13 residues.

The chain couples TRBV7-9 to TRBJ1-5; the D is unclear. Deletions cut 5 bases from V and 7 bases from J, with 9 bases between. The CDR3 extends over 12 amino acids. In germline, CDR1 is SEHNR, CDR2 FQNEAQ (reference sequence). CDR3 sequence reads: CASSQDRQPQHF. CDR3 DNA: TGTGCCAGCAGCCAAGATAGGCAGCCCCAGCATTTT.

The V and J genes are TRBV20-1 and TRBJ2-3; weak D call: TRBD1 (6 bases). Germline V gene sequence: CDR1 DFQATT, CDR2 SNEGSKA (reference sequence). V was shortened by 6 bases and J by 4 bases, with 20 bases between the two germline ends. CDR3 size: 15 residues. In DNA, the CDR3 is TGCAGTGCCGGACAGTCCCGCCGTGGTGCAGATACGCAGTATTTT. Its translation: CSAGQSRRGADTQYF.

The chain combines TRBV7-6 with TRBJ2-3; TRBD1 might be the D (6 bases). V was cut by 3 bases and J by 0 bases, with 10 bases left in between. Germline V gene sequence: CDR1 SGHVS, CDR2 FNYEAQ. The CDR3 runs to 15 residues. This chain's CDR3 is CASSFWQGSTDTQYF. DNA of the CDR3: TGTGCCAGCAGCTTCTGGCAGGGGAGCACAGATACGCAGTATTTT.

J is TRBJ2-1 and V is TRBV5-1; 12 nucleotides line up with TRBD2. Germline V gene lookup returns CDR1 SGHRS and CDR2 YFSETQ. V was pared by 3 bases and J by 5 bases, with 6 bases of the junction left unmatched. This CDR3 contains 16 residues. The CDR3 protein is CASSSRRTSGNNEQFF. CDR3 coding DNA: TGCGCCAGCAGCTCACGCAGGACTAGCGGGAACAATGAGCAGTTCTTC.

The chain has TRBV24-1 and TRBJ2-2; 7 bases align to TRBD2. The germline V gene encodes CDR1 KGHDR and CDR2 SFDVKD. The CDR3 has 14 residues. V gave up 4 bases and J gave up 8 bases; unmatched junction bases: 6. The CDR3 nucleotides are TGTGCCACCAGTGACCCGGGAGGACGTGGGGAGCTGTTTTTT. Protein product: CATSDPGGRGELFF.